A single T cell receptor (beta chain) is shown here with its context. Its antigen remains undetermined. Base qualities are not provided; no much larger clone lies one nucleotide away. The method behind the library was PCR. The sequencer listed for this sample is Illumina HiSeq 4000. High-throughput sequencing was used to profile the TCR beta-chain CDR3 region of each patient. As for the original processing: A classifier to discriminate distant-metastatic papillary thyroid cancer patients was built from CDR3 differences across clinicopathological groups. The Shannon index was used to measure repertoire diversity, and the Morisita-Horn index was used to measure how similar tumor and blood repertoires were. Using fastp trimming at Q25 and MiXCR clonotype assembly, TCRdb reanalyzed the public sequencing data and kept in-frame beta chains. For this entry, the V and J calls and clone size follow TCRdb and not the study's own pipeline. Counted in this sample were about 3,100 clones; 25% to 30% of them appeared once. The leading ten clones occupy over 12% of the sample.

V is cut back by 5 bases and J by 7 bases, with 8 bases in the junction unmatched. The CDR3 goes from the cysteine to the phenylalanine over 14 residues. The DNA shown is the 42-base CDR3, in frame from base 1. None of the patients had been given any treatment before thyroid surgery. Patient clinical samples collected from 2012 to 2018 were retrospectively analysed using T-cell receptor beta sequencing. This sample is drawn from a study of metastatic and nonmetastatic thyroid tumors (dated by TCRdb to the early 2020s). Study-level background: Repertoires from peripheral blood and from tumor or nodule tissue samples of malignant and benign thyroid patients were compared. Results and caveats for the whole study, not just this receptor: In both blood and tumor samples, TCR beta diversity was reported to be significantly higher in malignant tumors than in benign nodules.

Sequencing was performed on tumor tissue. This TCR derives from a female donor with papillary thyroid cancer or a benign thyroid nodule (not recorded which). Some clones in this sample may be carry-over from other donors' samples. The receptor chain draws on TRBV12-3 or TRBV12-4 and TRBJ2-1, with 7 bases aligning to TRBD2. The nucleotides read TGTGCCAGCAGTACGACTAGCACCGGGAATGAGCAGTTCTTC. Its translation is CASSTTSTGNEQFF.